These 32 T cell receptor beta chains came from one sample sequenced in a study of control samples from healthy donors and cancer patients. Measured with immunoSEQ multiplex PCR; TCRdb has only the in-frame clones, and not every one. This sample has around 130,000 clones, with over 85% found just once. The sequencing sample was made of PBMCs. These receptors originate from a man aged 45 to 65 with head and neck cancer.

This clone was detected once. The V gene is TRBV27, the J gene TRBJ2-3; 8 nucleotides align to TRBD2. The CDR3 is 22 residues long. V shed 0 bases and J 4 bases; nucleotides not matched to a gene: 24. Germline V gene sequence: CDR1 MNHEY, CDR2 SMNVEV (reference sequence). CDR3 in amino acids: CASSLSSPRLFSGTQLADTQYF. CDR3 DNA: TGTGCCAGCAGTTTATCTAGCCCCCGACTTTTTAGCGGGACCCAGTTGGCAGATACGCAGTATTTT.

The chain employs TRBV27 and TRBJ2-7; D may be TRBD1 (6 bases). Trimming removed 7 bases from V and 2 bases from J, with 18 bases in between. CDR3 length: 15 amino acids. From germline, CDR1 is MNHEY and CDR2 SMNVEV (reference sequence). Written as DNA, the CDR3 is TGTGCCAGCACCCTACATTTGACAGGTCCCTACGAGCAGTACTTC. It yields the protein CASTLHLTGPYEQYF.

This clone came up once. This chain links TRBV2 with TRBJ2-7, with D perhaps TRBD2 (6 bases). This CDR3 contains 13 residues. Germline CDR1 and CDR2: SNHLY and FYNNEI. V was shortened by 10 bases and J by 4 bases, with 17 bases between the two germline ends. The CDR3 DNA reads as TGTGCCACGCTAGCGCCTGACATTTACGAGCAGTACTTC. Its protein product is CATLAPDIYEQYF.

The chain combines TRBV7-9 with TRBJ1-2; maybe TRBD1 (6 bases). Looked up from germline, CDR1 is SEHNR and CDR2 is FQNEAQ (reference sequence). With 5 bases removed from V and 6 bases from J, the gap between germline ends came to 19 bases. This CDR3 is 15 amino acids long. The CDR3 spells CASSPLRGTVDGYTF. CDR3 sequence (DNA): TGTGCCAGCAGCCCGCTCAGGGGTACGGTCGATGGCTACACCTTC.

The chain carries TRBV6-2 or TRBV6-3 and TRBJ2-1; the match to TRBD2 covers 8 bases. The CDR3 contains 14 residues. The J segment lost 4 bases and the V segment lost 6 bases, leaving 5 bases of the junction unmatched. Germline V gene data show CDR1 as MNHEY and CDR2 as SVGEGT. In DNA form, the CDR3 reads TGTGCCAGCAGCTTAGCGGGAACTTACAATGAGCAGTTCTTC. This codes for CASSLAGTYNEQFF.

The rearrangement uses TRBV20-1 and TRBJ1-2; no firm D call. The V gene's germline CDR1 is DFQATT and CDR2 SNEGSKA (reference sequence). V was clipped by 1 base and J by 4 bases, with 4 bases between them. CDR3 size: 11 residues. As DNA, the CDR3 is TGCAGTGCTAGAGGGGGCTATGGCTACACCTTC. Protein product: CSARGGYGYTF.

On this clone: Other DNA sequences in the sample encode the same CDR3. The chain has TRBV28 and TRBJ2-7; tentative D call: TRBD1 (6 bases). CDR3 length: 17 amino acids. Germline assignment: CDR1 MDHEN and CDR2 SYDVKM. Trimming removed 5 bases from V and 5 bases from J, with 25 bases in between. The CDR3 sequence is CASSPAAGTTSRDEQYF. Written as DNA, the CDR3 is TGTGCCAGCAGTCCAGCCGCCGGGACAACCAGCCGGGACGAGCAGTACTTC. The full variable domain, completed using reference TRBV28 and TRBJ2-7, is DVKVTQSSRYLVKRTGEKVFLECVQDMDHENMFWYRQDPGLGLRLIYFSYDVKMKEKGDIPEGYSVSREKKERFSLILESASTNQTSMYLCASSPAAGTTSRDEQYFGPGTRLTVT.

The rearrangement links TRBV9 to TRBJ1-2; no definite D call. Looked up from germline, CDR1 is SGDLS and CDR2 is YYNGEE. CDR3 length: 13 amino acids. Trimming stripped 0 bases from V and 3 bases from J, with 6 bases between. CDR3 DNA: TGTGCCAGCAGCGTAGGATTCGACTATGGCTACACCTTC. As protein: CASSVGFDYGYTF.

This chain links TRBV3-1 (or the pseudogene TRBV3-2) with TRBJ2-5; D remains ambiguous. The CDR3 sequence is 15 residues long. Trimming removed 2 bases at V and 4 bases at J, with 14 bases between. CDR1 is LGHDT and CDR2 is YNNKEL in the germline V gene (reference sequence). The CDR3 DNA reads TGTGCCAGCAGCCAAACGGCGACGTCTGGAGAGACCCAGTACTTC. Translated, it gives CASSQTATSGETQYF.

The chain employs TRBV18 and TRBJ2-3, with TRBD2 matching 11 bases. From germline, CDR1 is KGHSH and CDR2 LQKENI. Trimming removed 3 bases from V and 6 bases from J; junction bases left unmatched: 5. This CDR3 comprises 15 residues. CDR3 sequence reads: CASSPALAGGDTQYF. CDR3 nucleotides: TGTGCCAGCTCACCGGCCTTAGCGGGAGGGGATACGCAGTATTTT.

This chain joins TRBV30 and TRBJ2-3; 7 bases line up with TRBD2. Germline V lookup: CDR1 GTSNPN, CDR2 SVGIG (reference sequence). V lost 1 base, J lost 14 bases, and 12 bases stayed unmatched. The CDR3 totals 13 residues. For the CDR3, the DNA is TGTGCCTGGAGTGGGAGCGGGGCGACATACTTGTATTTT. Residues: CAWSGSGATYLYF.

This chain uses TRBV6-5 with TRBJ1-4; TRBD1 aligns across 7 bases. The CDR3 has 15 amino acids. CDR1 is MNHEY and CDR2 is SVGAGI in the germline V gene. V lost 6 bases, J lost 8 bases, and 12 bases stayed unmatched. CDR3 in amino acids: CASRLGQLVGEKLFF. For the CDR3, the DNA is TGTGCCAGCAGGCTGGGACAGCTTGTCGGGGAAAAACTGTTTTTT.

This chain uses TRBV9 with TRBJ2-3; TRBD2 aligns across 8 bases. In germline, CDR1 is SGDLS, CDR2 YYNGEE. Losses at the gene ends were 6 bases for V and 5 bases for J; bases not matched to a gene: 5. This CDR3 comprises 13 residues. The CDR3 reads CASNGGGEDTQYF. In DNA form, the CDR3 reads TGTGCCAGCAACGGGGGGGGCGAAGATACGCAGTATTTT.

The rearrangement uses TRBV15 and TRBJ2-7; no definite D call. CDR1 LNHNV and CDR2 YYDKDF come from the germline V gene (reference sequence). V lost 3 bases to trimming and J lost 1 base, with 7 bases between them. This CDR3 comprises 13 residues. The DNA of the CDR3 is TGTGCCACCAGCAGGGATCTATCCTACGAGCAGTACTTC. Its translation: CATSRDLSYEQYF.

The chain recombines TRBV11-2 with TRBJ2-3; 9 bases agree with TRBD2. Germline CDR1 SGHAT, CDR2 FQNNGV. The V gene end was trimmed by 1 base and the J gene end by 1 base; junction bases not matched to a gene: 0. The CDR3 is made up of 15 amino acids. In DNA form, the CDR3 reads TGTGCCAGCAGCTTAGGGACTAGCGGCACAGATACGCAGTATTTT. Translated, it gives CASSLGTSGTDTQYF.

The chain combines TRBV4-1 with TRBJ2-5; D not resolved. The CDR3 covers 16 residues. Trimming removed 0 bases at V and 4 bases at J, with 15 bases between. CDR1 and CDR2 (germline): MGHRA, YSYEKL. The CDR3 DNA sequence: TGCGCCAGCAGCCAAGACCATATAGGTGGGCGAGAGACCCAGTACTTC. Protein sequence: CASSQDHIGGRETQYF.

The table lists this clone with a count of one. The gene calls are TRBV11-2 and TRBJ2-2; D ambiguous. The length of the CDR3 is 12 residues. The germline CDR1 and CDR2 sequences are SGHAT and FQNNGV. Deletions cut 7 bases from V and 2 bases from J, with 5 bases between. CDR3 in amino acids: CASTLNTGELFF. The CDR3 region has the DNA TGTGCCAGCACCCTCAACACCGGGGAGCTGTTTTTT.

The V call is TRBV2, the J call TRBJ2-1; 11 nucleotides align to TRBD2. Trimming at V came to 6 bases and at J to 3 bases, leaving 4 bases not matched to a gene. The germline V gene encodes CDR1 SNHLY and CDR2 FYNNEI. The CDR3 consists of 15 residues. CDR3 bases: TGTGCCAGCAGGGCCGGGACTAGCGGCTACAATGAGCAGTTCTTC. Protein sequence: CASRAGTSGYNEQFF.

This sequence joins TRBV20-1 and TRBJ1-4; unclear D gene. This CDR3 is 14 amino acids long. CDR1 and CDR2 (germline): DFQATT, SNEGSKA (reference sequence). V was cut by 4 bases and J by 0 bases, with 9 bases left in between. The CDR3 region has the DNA TGCAGTGCTATTGATCCCGCAACTAATGAAAAACTGTTTTTT. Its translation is CSAIDPATNEKLFF.

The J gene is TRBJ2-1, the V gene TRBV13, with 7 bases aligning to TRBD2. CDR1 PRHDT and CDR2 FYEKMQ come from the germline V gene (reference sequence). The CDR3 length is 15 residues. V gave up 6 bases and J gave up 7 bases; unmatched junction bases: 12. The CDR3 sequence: CASSPPGGTGNEQFF. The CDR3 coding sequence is TGTGCCAGCAGTCCCCCCGGGGGGACCGGGAATGAGCAGTTCTTC.

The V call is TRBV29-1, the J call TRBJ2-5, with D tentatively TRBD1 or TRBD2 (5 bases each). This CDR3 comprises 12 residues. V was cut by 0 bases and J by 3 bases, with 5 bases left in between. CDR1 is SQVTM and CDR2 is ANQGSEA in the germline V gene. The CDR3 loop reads CSVEEGEETQYF. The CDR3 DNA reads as TGCAGCGTTGAAGAGGGGGAAGAGACCCAGTACTTC. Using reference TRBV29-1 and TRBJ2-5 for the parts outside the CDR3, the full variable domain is SAVISQKPSRDICQRGTSLTIQCQVDSQVTMMFWYRQQPGQSLTLIATANQGSEATYESGFVIDKFPISRPNLTFSTLTVSNMSPEDSSIYLCSVEEGEETQYFGPGTRLLVL.

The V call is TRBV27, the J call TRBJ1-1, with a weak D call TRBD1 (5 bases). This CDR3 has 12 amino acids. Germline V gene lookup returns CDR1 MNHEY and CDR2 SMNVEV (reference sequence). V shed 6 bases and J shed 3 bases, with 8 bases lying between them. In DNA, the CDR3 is TGTGCCAGCAGAGGGGTTTACACTGAAGCTTTCTTT. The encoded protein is CASRGVYTEAFF.

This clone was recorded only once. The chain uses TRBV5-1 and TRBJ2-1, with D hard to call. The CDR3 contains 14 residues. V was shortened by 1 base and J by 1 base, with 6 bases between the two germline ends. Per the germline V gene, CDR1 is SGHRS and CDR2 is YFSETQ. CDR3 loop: CASSLMTSYNEQFF. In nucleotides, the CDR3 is TGCGCCAGCAGCTTGATGACTTCCTACAATGAGCAGTTCTTC.

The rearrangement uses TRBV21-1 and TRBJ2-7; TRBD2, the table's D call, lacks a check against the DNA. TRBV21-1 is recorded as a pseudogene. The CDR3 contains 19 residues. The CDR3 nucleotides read TGTGCCAGCAGCCTCAGGGAGGGCCCAAGTAAAAACCCCACTGCCGAGCAGTACTTC. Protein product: CASSLREGPSKNPTAEQYF.

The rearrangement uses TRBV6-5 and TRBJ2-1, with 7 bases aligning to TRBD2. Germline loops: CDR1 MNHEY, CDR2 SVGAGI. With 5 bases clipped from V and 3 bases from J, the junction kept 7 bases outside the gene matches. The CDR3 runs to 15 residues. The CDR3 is CASSLASGYYNEQFF. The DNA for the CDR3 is TGTGCCAGCAGTCTGGCTAGCGGTTACTACAATGAGCAGTTCTTC.

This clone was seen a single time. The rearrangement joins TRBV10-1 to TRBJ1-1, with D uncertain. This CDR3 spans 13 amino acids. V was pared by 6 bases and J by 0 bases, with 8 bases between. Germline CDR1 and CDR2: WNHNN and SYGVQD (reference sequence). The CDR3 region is CASSPLMNTEAFF. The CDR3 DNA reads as TGCGCCAGCAGCCCCTTGATGAACACTGAAGCTTTCTTT.

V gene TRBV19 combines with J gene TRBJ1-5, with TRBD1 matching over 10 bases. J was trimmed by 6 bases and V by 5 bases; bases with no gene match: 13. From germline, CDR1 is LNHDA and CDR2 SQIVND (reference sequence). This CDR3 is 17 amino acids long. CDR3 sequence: CASSWGTGAPPGQPQHF. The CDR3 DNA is TGTGCCAGTAGTTGGGGGACAGGGGCCCCCCCCGGTCAGCCCCAGCATTTT.

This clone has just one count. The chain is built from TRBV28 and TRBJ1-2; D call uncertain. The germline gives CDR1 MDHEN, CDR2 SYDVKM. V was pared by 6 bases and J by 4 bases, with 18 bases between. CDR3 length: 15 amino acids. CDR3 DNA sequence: TGTGCCAGCAGCCGAAAAACAAGGGCGGTCTATGGCTACACCTTC. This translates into CASSRKTRAVYGYTF.

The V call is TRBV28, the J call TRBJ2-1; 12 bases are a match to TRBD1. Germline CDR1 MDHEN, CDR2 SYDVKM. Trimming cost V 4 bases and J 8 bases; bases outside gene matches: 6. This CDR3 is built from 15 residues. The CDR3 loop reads CASSSGQGAGDEQFF. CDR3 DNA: TGTGCCAGCAGTTCGGGACAGGGGGCGGGCGATGAGCAGTTCTTC.

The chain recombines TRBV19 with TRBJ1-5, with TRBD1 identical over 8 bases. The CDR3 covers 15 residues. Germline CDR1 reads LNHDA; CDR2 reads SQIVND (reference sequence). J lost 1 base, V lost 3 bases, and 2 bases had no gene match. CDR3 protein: CASSIGDRSNQPQHF. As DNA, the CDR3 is TGTGCCAGTAGTATTGGGGACAGGAGCAATCAGCCCCAGCATTTT.

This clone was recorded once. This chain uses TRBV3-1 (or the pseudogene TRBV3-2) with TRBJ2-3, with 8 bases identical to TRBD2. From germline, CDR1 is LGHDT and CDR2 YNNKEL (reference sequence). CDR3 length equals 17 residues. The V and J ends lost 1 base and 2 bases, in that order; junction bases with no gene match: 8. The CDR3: CASSQGPRGLATDTQYF. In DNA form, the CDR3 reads TGTGCCAGCAGCCAAGGCCCAAGAGGACTAGCCACAGATACGCAGTATTTT.

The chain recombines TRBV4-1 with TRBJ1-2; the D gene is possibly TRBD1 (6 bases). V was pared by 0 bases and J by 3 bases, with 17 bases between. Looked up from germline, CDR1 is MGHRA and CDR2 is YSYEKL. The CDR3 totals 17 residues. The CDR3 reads CASSQDLAAGADYGYTF. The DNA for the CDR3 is TGCGCCAGCAGCCAAGATTTAGCGGCAGGGGCTGACTATGGCTACACCTTC.